This T cell receptor (beta chain) was documented in a study of T cells in Graves' hyperthyroidism and ophthalmopathy. Notes on the study in general: Progression to ophthalmopathy was predicted a median of roughly 6.6 months early.

For this clonotype: Its antigen remains unidentified.

Amplified TCR beta CDR3 regions came from RNA transcripts. In the first-round RT-PCR of the TCR CDR3, the HTBI primer set was used. TCRdb re-called the multiplex PCR reads through MiXCR, storing one row per CDR3 protein. The top ten clones hold more than 25% of a sample with nearly 750,000 distinct CDR3 sequences, under 45% of them seen once. The sequencing sample was made of blood. This sequence originates from a woman in her thirties or forties with Graves' hyperthyroidism.

The CDR3 here is CASSIDLVNLREPQHF. The CDR3, as DNA: TGTGCCAGTAGTATAGATCTGGTAAATCTCAGGGAGCCCCAGCATTTT. The V call is TRBV19, the J call TRBJ1-5; maybe TRBD1 (5 bases). V was pared by 0 bases and J by 8 bases, with 17 bases between. The CDR3 is made up of 16 amino acids. Germline-derived CDR1 and CDR2 are LNHDA and SQIVND (reference sequence). The whole variable domain, remainder taken from reference TRBV19 and TRBJ1-5, is DGGITQSPKYLFRKEGQNVTLSCEQNLNHDAMYWYRQDPGQGLRLIYYSQIVNDFQKGDIAEGYSVSREKKESFPLTVTSAQKNPTAFYLCASSIDLVNLREPQHFGDGTRLSIL.